These 30 T cell receptor beta chains originate from one sample sequenced in a study of breast tumors, draining lymph nodes, adjacent tissues. TCRdb used MiXCR to reprocess the multiplex PCR reads, holding one entry per CDR3 protein. The table lists about 100,000 distinct CDR3 sequences, roughly 20% of them singletons. Samples came from axillary lymph nodes draining the breast cancer. Sequenced material: axillary lymph node tissue. These receptors were collected from a female donor with breast cancer. Some clones in this sample may be carry-over from other donors' samples.

This clonotype was seen at least ten times. No DNA is shown, since the ends of the CDR3 on it are uncertain; the CDR3 is the one TCRdb lists. The chain employs TRBV24-1 and TRBJ2-1; the table's D call TRBD2 went unverified against the DNA. Germline V gene lookup returns CDR1 KGHDR and CDR2 SFDVKD. The CDR3 is 18 amino acids in total, end residues counted. The CDR3 reads CATSDFRAGRRGFNEQFF.

This chain uses TRBV27 with TRBJ2-1, with 9 bases aligning to TRBD2. CDR1 and CDR2 (germline): MNHEY, SMNVEV (reference sequence). The CDR3 sequence is 14 residues long. With V trimmed by 2 bases and J by 10 bases, 6 bases remained unmatched. The DNA of the CDR3 is TGTGCCAGCAGTTTACTGATAGCGGGAGACGAGCAGTTCTTC. It translates to CASSLLIAGDEQFF.

This clonotype occurred many times. A read error may produce the germline difference seen at one junction end. V and J are TRBV6-1 and TRBJ2-7; TRBD2 might be the D (5 bases). Germline CDR1 reads MNHNS; CDR2 reads SASEGT. The CDR3 runs to 14 residues. Here the CDR3 reads CASSDPGKGVSPWF. Here the CDR3 DNA reads TGTGCCAGCAGTGACCCCGGGAAAGGCGTAAGCCCTTGGTTC.

Ten or more counts support this clonotype. This rearrangement joins TRBV6-4 to TRBJ1-2; D call uncertain. Germline values: CDR1 MRHNA, CDR2 SNTAGT. The CDR3 consists of 14 residues. V gave up 2 bases and J gave up 2 bases, with 9 bases separating them. CDR3: CASSDEGDNYGYTF. The CDR3 coding sequence is TGTGCCAGCAGTGACGAGGGAGACAACTATGGCTACACCTTC.

There are many counts of this clonotype. The chain recombines TRBV5-1 with TRBJ2-3, with 8 nucleotides matching TRBD1. CDR1 is SGHRS and CDR2 is YFSETQ in the germline V gene. The CDR3 length is 14 residues. V trimming: 5 bases; J trimming: 3 bases; junction bases outside the gene matches: 5. CDR3 in amino acids: CASRRTGGTDTQYF. The DNA of the CDR3 is TGCGCCAGCAGACGTACAGGGGGTACAGATACGCAGTATTTT. Full variable domain (rest looked up from reference TRBV5-1 and TRBJ2-3): KAGVTQTPRYLIKTRGQQVTLSCSPISGHRSVSWYQQTPGQGLQFLFEYFSETQRNKGNFPGRFSGRQFSNSRSEMNVSTLELGDSALYLCASRRTGGTDTQYFGPGTRLTVL.

About this clonotype: A much larger clone lies a single base off, so this may be a read error. V is TRBV14 and J is TRBJ1-3, with D unresolved. Germline V CDR1 and CDR2: SGHDN, FVKESK. Trimming took off 8 bases at V and 0 bases at J, with 20 bases between the two ends. This CDR3 has 17 residues. CDR3 residues: CASGPELPASSGNTIYF. The DNA of the CDR3 is TGTGCCAGCGGCCCAGAACTGCCAGCCAGCTCTGGAAACACCATATATTTT.

As concerns this clonotype: A read error is possible here, since a much larger clone lies one base away. Because the CDR3 is missing its conserved closing phenylalanine or tryptophan, this is likely a read error. The chain links TRBV3-1 to TRBJ1-6; a weak D match, TRBD1 (5 bases). Germline CDR1 and CDR2: LGHDT and YNNKEL (reference sequence). V was shortened by 3 bases and J by 2 bases, with 14 bases between the two germline ends. CDR3 length: 17 amino acids. CDR3 region: CASSHRVGRTYNSPLHL. CDR3 bases: TGTGCCAGCAGCCACAGGGTGGGCCGGACCTATAATTCACCCCTCCACCTT.

This clonotype was recorded a few times. The chain is built from TRBV29-1 and TRBJ1-1, with 8 bases fitting TRBD1. Trimming removed 7 bases from V and 1 base from J; junction bases left unmatched: 5. Germline V gene lookup returns CDR1 SQVTM and CDR2 ANQGSEA. The CDR3 length is 13 residues. CDR3 DNA sequence: TGCAGCGGACAGGGGCAGAGGAACACTGAAGCTTTCTTT. It is translated as CSGQGQRNTEAFF.

This clonotype has at least ten counts. V is TRBV4-1 and J is TRBJ2-2; the D gene is possibly TRBD1 (5 bases). This CDR3 is built from 14 residues. V lost 4 bases and J lost 5, with 11 bases in between. Germline CDR1 is MGHRA and CDR2 is YSYEKL. CDR3 coding DNA: TGCGCCAGCAGCCCCATAACAGGTACCGGGGAGCTGTTTTTT. Translation gives CASSPITGTGELFF.

This clonotype was counted at least ten times. This chain joins TRBV5-6 and TRBJ2-5, with 12 bases lining up with TRBD2. The CDR3 runs 13 residues. Germline CDR1 SGHDT, CDR2 YYEEEE. With 6 bases clipped from V and 6 bases from J, the junction kept 3 bases outside the gene matches. The CDR3 coding sequence is TGTGCCAGCAACCTAGCGGGAGGGCAGACCCAGTACTTC. Its translation: CASNLAGGQTQYF. The complete variable domain, with remaining parts taken from reference TRBV5-6 and TRBJ2-5, reads DAGVTQSPTHLIKTRGQQVTLRCSPKSGHDTVSWYQQALGQGPQFIFQYYEEEERQRGNFPDRFSGHQFPNYSSELNVNALLLGDSALYLCASNLAGGQTQYFGPGTRLLVL.

The chain links TRBV30 to TRBJ1-1; no reliable D call. V gave up 0 bases and J gave up 3 bases, with 5 bases separating them. CDR3 length: 12 amino acids. Germline-derived CDR1 and CDR2 are GTSNPN and SVGIG (reference sequence). CDR3 region: CAWSVRHTEAFF. For the CDR3, the DNA is TGTGCCTGGAGTGTACGGCACACTGAAGCTTTCTTT.

This clonotype was seen repeatedly, ten times or more. The chain uses TRBV4-2 and TRBJ2-7; 15 nucleotides line up with TRBD2. Germline V CDR1 and CDR2: LGHNA, YNFKEQ. J was trimmed by 5 bases and V by 0 bases; bases with no gene match: 2. The CDR3 consists of 16 residues. The CDR3 is CASSQEGTSGRNEQYF. DNA for the CDR3: TGTGCCAGCAGCCAAGAAGGGACTAGCGGGAGGAACGAGCAGTACTTC.

This clonotype came up many times. The chain recombines TRBV4-1 with TRBJ1-6; unclear D gene. V was clipped by 6 bases and J by 6 bases, with 15 bases between them. CDR3 length: 15 residues. The germline CDR1 and CDR2 sequences are MGHRA and YSYEKL. Here the CDR3 reads CASSATGSGNSPLHF. CDR3 DNA: TGCGCCAGCAGTGCTACTGGGAGTGGTAATTCACCCCTCCACTTT.

The rearrangement joins TRBV11-2 to TRBJ2-2; tentative D call: TRBD1 (5 bases). The germline V gene has CDR1 SGHAT and CDR2 FQNNGV. This CDR3 has 17 residues. Trimming left V 8 bases short and J 5 bases short, with 24 bases between. CDR3 protein: CASRKTGQGILTGELFF. The CDR3 region has the DNA TGTGCCAGCCGCAAAACCGGGCAGGGAATATTAACCGGGGAGCTGTTTTTT.

This clonotype was seen many times. The chain combines TRBV10-3 with TRBJ2-1, with 7 positions matching TRBD1. The V gene end was trimmed by 10 bases and the J gene end by 7 bases; junction bases not matched to a gene: 13. The CDR3 sequence is 14 residues long. Germline V gene lookup returns CDR1 ENHRY and CDR2 SYGVKD. The CDR3: CATDREIGNNEQFF. The CDR3 DNA sequence: TGTGCCACAGACAGGGAAATTGGGAATAATGAGCAGTTCTTC.

This clonotype was counted ten times or more. This chain uses TRBV20-1 with TRBJ1-5, with D perhaps TRBD1 (6 bases). V gave up 6 bases and J gave up 5 bases, with 14 bases separating them. From germline, CDR1 is DFQATT and CDR2 SNEGSKA (reference sequence). The CDR3 has 13 residues. Here the CDR3 reads CSAGQSPDQPQHF. The CDR3 nucleotides are TGCAGTGCCGGACAGTCCCCGGATCAGCCCCAGCATTTT.

This clonotype occurred a few times. The J gene is TRBJ2-1, the V gene TRBV3-1; tentative D call: TRBD1 (5 bases). The ends were cut back, 2 bases at V and 4 bases at J, with 9 bases in the middle. This CDR3 is built from 14 residues. CDR1 LGHDT and CDR2 YNNKEL come from the germline V gene (reference sequence). The CDR3 is CASSQRQRYNEQFF. The CDR3, as DNA: TGTGCCAGCAGCCAACGACAGAGATACAATGAGCAGTTCTTC.

This sequence joins TRBV7-6 and TRBJ2-7; TRBD1 is a possible D gene (5 bases). CDR1 is SGHVS, CDR2 FNYEAQ, per germline. V was pared by 1 base and J by 8 bases, with 9 bases between. CDR3 length equals 12 residues. The CDR3 spells CASSLEGVKQYF. Written as DNA, the CDR3 is TGTGCCAGCAGCTTAGAAGGGGTAAAGCAGTACTTC.

At least ten counts were recorded for this clonotype. This chain uses TRBV6-2 or TRBV6-3 with TRBJ1-3; no reliable D call. V shed 4 bases and J shed 2 bases, with 6 bases lying between them. Germline assignment: CDR1 MNHEY and CDR2 SVGEGT. CDR3 length equals 13 residues. The CDR3 DNA sequence: TGTGCCAGCAGTTCTACCCCTGGAAACACCATATATTTT. Translated: CASSSTPGNTIYF.

This clonotype was seen many times. This chain connects TRBV5-6 to TRBJ2-7; D gene ambiguous. V dropped 3 bases and J dropped 0 bases, with 19 bases sitting between them. The CDR3 spans 17 residues. The germline V gene has CDR1 SGHDT and CDR2 YYEEEE. The CDR3 sequence is CASSSRPRTTSSYEQYF. The CDR3 DNA is TGTGCCAGCAGCTCGAGACCACGGACGACAAGCTCCTACGAGCAGTACTTC.

This clonotype showed up just a few times. V gene TRBV3-1 combines with J gene TRBJ2-5, with a tentative D call TRBD2 (5 bases). Germline assignment: CDR1 LGHDT and CDR2 YNNKEL (reference sequence). This CDR3 is 13 amino acids long. The V gene lost 1 base and the J gene lost 10 bases, with 13 bases spanning the gap. CDR3 sequence: CASSQGEASGQYF. CDR3 DNA: TGTGCCAGCAGCCAAGGGGAAGCCAGCGGCCAGTACTTC.

The sample holds many counts of this clonotype. The gene calls are TRBV20-1 and TRBJ2-1; D may be TRBD1 or TRBD2 (5 bases each). Trimming shortened V by 4 bases and J by 8 bases, and 21 bases separated the two germline ends. This CDR3 spans 15 amino acids. The V gene's germline CDR1 is DFQATT and CDR2 SNEGSKA (reference sequence). The chain's CDR3 is CSANLLDKRLDEQFF. The DNA of the CDR3 is TGCAGTGCTAACCTCCTGGACAAGCGGCTGGATGAGCAGTTCTTC.

Many counts were recorded for this clonotype. V and J are TRBV12-3 or TRBV12-4 and TRBJ2-7; D is unclear. The length of the CDR3 is 11 residues. V dropped 4 bases and J dropped 7 bases, with 8 bases sitting between them. The chain's CDR3 is CASSSGKEQYF. The CDR3 DNA is TGTGCCAGCAGTTCGGGTAAAGAGCAGTACTTC.

This clonotype was found many times. The V gene is TRBV24-1, the J gene TRBJ2-3; no reliable D call. The CDR3 consists of 14 residues. Deletions cut 4 bases from V and 0 bases from J, with 7 bases between. The germline V gene has CDR1 KGHDR and CDR2 SFDVKD. CDR3 residues: CATSDPISTDTQYF. The CDR3 nucleotides are TGTGCCACCAGTGACCCCATTAGCACAGATACGCAGTATTTT.

This clonotype came up once. The rearrangement joins TRBV25-1 to TRBJ1-1; no firm D call. Germline-derived CDR1 and CDR2 are MGHDK and SYGVNS. The V and J ends lost 7 bases and 5 bases respectively, with 8 bases between them. The CDR3 covers 11 residues. The CDR3 reads CASTGVTEAFF. Written as DNA, the CDR3 is TGTGCCAGCACTGGGGTTACTGAAGCTTTCTTT.

This clonotype was seen repeatedly, ten times or more. V gene TRBV20-1 combines with J gene TRBJ1-6, with a tentative D call TRBD1 (5 bases). The germline CDR1 and CDR2 sequences are DFQATT and SNEGSKA (reference sequence). The CDR3 has 13 residues. The germline V and J ends were trimmed by 4 bases and 6 bases, with 10 bases remaining between them. The CDR3 nucleotides are TGCAGTGCTACCGACGGGGGTAATTCACCCCTCCACTTT. It codes for CSATDGGNSPLHF.

This clonotype turned up a few times. The chain is built from TRBV9 and TRBJ2-1; tentative D call: TRBD1 (5 bases). The CDR3 has 15 amino acids. The germline CDR1 and CDR2 sequences are SGDLS and YYNGEE. Trimming took 0 bases from V and 3 from J, leaving 10 bases between them. This CDR3 is CASSVEGSFYNEQFF. In DNA form, the CDR3 reads TGTGCCAGCAGCGTAGAGGGGTCTTTCTACAATGAGCAGTTCTTC.

The V call is TRBV19, the J call TRBJ2-3, with D tentatively TRBD1 (6 bases). The V end lost 5 bases, the J end lost 2 bases, and 14 bases lay between the germline ends. The CDR3 extends over 15 amino acids. Germline values: CDR1 LNHDA, CDR2 SQIVND (reference sequence). The CDR3 is CASSLGTKNTDTQYF. The CDR3 coding sequence is TGTGCCAGTAGTCTCGGGACAAAAAACACAGATACGCAGTATTTT.

With regard to this clonotype: This could be a read error, since a much larger clone is one nucleotide away. Likely a read error: the CDR3 ends without its conserved phenylalanine or tryptophan. The V and J genes are TRBV20-1 and TRBJ2-6; D uncertain. V was pared by 3 bases and J by 0 bases, with 9 bases between. Germline loops: CDR1 DFQATT, CDR2 SNEGSKA (reference sequence). There are 15 residues in the CDR3. The DNA of the CDR3 is TGCAGTGCTAGCGCGCCGTACTCTGGGGCCAACGTCCTGACTTAC. Encoded protein: CSASAPYSGANVLTY.

This clonotype appeared many times. The chain has TRBV9 and TRBJ1-3; TRBD1 might be the D (6 bases). Germline loops: CDR1 SGDLS, CDR2 YYNGEE. V was shortened by 0 bases and J by 2 bases, with 12 bases between the two germline ends. The CDR3 runs to 16 residues. The CDR3 DNA reads TGTGCCAGCAGCGTAGTCGGCAGGGGCACTGGAAACACCATATATTTT. Amino acid sequence: CASSVVGRGTGNTIYF.